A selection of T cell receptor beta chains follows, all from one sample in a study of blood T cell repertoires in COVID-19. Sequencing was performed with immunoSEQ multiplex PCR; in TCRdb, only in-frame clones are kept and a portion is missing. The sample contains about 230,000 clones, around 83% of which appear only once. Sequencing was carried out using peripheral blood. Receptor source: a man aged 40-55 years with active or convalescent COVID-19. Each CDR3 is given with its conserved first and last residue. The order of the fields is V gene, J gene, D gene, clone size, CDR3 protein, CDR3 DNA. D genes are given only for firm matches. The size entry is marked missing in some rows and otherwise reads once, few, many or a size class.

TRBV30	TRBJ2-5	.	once	CAWSFSQETQYF	TGTGCCTGGAGTTTCAGCCAAGAGACCCAGTACTTC
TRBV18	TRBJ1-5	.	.	CASSPGADQPQHF	TGTGCCAGCTCACCAGGGGCCGATCAGCCCCAGCATTTT
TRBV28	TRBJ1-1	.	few	CASSSDSYMNTEAFF	TGTGCCAGCAGTTCCGACAGTTATATGAACACTGAAGCTTTCTTT
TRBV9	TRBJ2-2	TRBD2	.	CASSPGLAGGLGGELFF	TGTGCCAGCAGCCCGGGACTAGCGGGGGGGCTTGGCGGGGAGCTGTTTTTT
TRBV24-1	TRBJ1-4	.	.	CATSDSANEKLFF	TGTGCCACCAGTGATTCAGCTAATGAAAAACTGTTTTTT
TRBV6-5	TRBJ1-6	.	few	CASSYGKGVLHF	TGTGCCAGCAGTTACGGGAAAGGGGTCCTCCACTTT
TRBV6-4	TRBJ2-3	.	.	CASSDGGRSTDTQYF	TGTGCCAGCAGTGACGGGGGCAGGAGCACAGATACGCAGTATTTT
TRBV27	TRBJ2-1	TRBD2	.	CASSSRLAGGNYNEQFF	TGTGCCAGCAGTTCAAGACTAGCGGGAGGGAACTACAATGAGCAGTTCTTC
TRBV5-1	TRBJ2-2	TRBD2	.	CASSLGGGNTGELFF	TGCGCCAGCAGCTTGGGCGGGGGGAACACCGGGGAGCTGTTTTTT
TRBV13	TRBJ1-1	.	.	CASSQIRDYTEAFF	TGTGCCAGCAGCCAAATTCGGGACTACACTGAAGCTTTCTTT
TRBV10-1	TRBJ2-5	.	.	CASSESALGRETQYF	TGCGCCAGCAGTGAGTCGGCCCTGGGGCGGGAGACCCAGTACTTC
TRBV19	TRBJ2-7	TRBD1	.	CASSIYGQAGEQYF	TGTGCCAGTAGTATTTACGGACAGGCGGGCGAGCAGTACTTC
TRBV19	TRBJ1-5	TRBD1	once	CASSTRQGNSNQPQHF	TGTGCCAGTAGTACGAGACAGGGAAATAGCAATCAGCCCCAGCATTTT
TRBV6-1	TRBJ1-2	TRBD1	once	CASSDGQGVGYGYTF	TGTGCCAGCAGTGATGGACAGGGCGTAGGGTATGGCTACACCTTC
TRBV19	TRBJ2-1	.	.	CASSTSLYNEQFF	TGTGCCAGTAGTACTAGCCTCTACAATGAGCAGTTCTTC
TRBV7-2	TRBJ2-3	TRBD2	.	CASGRDTDTQYF	TGTGCCAGCGGGAGGGACACAGATACGCAGTATTTT
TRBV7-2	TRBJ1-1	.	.	CASSLAPGPRGGRDTEAFF	TGTGCCAGCAGCTTAGCGCCCGGGCCGAGGGGGGGTCGGGACACTGAAGCTTTCTTT
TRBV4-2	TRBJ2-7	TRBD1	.	CASSHRGQGGIYEQYF	TGTGCCAGCAGCCACCGCGGACAGGGTGGTATCTACGAGCAGTACTTC
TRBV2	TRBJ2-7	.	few	CASSTRENLSYEQYF	TGTGCCAGCAGTACGAGGGAGAATCTCTCCTACGAGCAGTACTTC
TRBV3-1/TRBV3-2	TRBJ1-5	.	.	CASSQEDMSQPQHF	TGTGCCAGCAGCCAAGAGGACATGAGTCAGCCCCAGCATTTT
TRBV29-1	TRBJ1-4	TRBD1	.	CSVAGTANEKLFF	TGCAGCGTTGCCGGGACAGCTAATGAAAAACTGTTTTTT
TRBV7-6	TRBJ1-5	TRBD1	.	CASSPGQGGNQPQHF	TGTGCCAGCAGTCCGGGACAGGGGGGCAATCAGCCCCAGCATTTT
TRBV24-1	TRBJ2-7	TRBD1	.	CATSGRGLDEQYF	TGTGCCACCAGTGGTAGGGGGCTCGACGAGCAGTACTTC
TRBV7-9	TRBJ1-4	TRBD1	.	CASSPGQGSSEKLFF	TGTGCCAGCAGCCCAGGACAGGGATCTTCTGAAAAACTGTTTTTT
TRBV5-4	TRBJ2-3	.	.	CASRPSGSTDTQYF	TGTGCCAGCAGACCGAGCGGGAGCACAGATACGCAGTATTTT
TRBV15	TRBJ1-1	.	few	CATSRVAAVGRHTEAFF	TGTGCCACCAGCAGAGTGGCGGCAGTGGGGAGGCACACTGAAGCTTTCTTT
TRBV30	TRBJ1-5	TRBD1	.	CAWAPGQNYQPQHF	TGTGCCTGGGCCCCGGGACAGAATTATCAGCCCCAGCATTTT
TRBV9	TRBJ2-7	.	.	CASSVSRVFVYEQYF	TGTGCCAGCAGCGTCTCCCGGGTCTTCGTCTACGAGCAGTACTTC
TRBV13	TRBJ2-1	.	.	CASSLRFEQFF	TGTGCCAGCAGCCTTAGATTTGAGCAGTTCTTC
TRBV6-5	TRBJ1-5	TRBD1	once	CASYSTGGGQPQHF	TGTGCCAGCTACTCTACAGGGGGCGGACAGCCCCAGCATTTT
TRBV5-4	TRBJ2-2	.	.	CASSLPGLDTGELFF	TGTGCCAGCAGCTTGCCGGGACTCGACACCGGGGAGCTGTTTTTT
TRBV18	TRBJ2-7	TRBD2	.	CASSPPALAGLELYEQYF	TGTGCCAGCTCACCACCGGCACTAGCGGGGTTGGAATTATACGAGCAGTACTTC
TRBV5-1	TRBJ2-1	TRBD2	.	CASSPAGYSGINNEQFF	TGCGCCAGCAGCCCGGCCGGGTATAGCGGGATTAACAATGAGCAGTTCTTC
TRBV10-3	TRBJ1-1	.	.	CATRGDGEAFF	TGTGCCACCCGGGGGGACGGAGAAGCTTTCTTT
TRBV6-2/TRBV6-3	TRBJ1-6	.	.	CASSPGMINSPLHF	TGTGCCAGCAGTCCCGGGATGATTAATTCACCCCTCCACTTT